The rows below give T cell receptor beta chains drawn from one sample of a study of beta chain features in type 1 diabetes. TCRdb's table, derived via immunoSEQ multiplex PCR, lists solely in-frame clones and lacks some. In the table there are about 400,000 clones, approximately 12% of which are singletons. Sequenced input: naive CD4+ T cells from blood. These receptor sequences come from a woman aged 18-30 years with type 1 diabetes. Each CDR3 is given with its conserved first and last residue. The D gene is left open where the match is weak. The size field is filled for only some rows; it gives once, few, many or a size class.

D	J	size	V	CDR3	DNA
-	TRBJ2-3	-	TRBV25-1	CASSDVLGSGDTQYF	TGTGCCAGCAGTGACGTATTGGGGAGTGGGGATACGCAGTATTTT
-	TRBJ2-5	few	TRBV5-1	CASSWDSQETQYF	TGCGCCAGCAGCTGGGACTCCCAAGAGACCCAGTACTTC
-	TRBJ2-2	few	TRBV9	CASSVADTGELFF	TGTGCCAGCAGCGTAGCCGACACCGGGGAGCTGTTTTTT
TRBD1	TRBJ1-1	few	TRBV29-1	CSTRTGNVEAFF	TGCAGCACCAGGACAGGGAACGTTGAAGCTTTCTTT
TRBD1	TRBJ2-5	few	TRBV14	CASSQDRGRQETQYF	TGTGCCAGCAGCCAAGACAGGGGGCGACAAGAGACCCAGTACTTC
-	TRBJ2-1	few	TRBV11-2	CASSLMQGSYNEQFF	TGTGCCAGCAGCTTAATGCAGGGGTCATACAATGAGCAGTTCTTC
TRBD1	TRBJ1-1	-	TRBV10-3	CATSRDRTLGTEAFF	TGTGCCACTTCCCGGGACAGAACCTTGGGCACTGAAGCTTTCTTT
-	TRBJ1-2	few	TRBV11-2	CASSLDALTNYGYTF	TGTGCCAGCAGCTTAGACGCCCTAACTAACTATGGCTACACCTTC
TRBD1	TRBJ2-7	-	TRBV25-1	CASSAFGTVKSYEQYF	TGTGCCAGCAGCGCCTTCGGGACAGTAAAATCCTACGAGCAGTACTTC
TRBD1	TRBJ2-1	few	TRBV5-1	CASSSGQVYYNEQFF	TGCGCCAGCAGCAGTGGACAGGTTTATTACAATGAGCAGTTCTTC
-	TRBJ2-5	few	TRBV18	CASSPPYSTETQYF	TGTGCCAGCTCACCACCGTACAGCACGGAGACCCAGTACTTC
TRBD2	TRBJ2-5	few	TRBV6-6	CASTKRGGVETQYF	TGTGCCAGCACGAAGCGGGGGGGCGTTGAGACCCAGTACTTC
TRBD1	TRBJ1-2	-	TRBV7-6	CASSLVQGEGGYTF	TGTGCCAGCAGCTTAGTGCAGGGGGAAGGCGGCTACACCTTC
TRBD1	TRBJ1-5	few	TRBV5-6	CASSRQGNQPQHF	TGTGCCAGCAGCAGACAGGGGAATCAGCCCCAGCATTTT
-	TRBJ1-1	-	TRBV11-3	CASSFASSSAEAFF	TGTGCCAGCAGCTTCGCCTCAAGTAGCGCTGAAGCTTTCTTT
-	TRBJ2-5	few	TRBV7-2	CASSPTSTTQETQYF	TGTGCCAGCAGCCCTACTAGCACCACCCAAGAGACCCAGTACTTC
-	TRBJ1-2	-	TRBV28	CASRASGEDGYTF	TGTGCCAGCAGGGCGTCTGGGGAGGATGGCTACACCTTC
TRBD1	TRBJ2-1	few	TRBV5-8	CASSYTGARRIEQFF	TGTGCCAGCAGCTACACAGGGGCCCGTAGGATTGAGCAGTTCTTC
-	TRBJ2-5	-	TRBV6-5	CASSYSRGRPGAQYF	TGTGCCAGCAGTTACTCGAGGGGTCGTCCAGGGGCCCAGTACTTC
-	TRBJ1-1	-	TRBV30	CAWRGGPVSTEAFF	TGTGCCTGGAGGGGAGGGCCCGTTAGCACTGAAGCTTTCTTT
TRBD1	TRBJ2-5	-	TRBV28	CASSFAGQAQYF	TGTGCCAGCAGTTTCGCGGGACAGGCCCAGTACTTC
-	TRBJ2-3	-	TRBV19	CATKQPRHTDTQYF	TGTGCCACTAAACAGCCTCGCCACACAGATACGCAGTATTTT
TRBD1	TRBJ1-3	-	TRBV6-5	CASSETGQSGNTIYF	TGTGCCAGCAGCGAAACGGGACAGTCAGGAAACACCATATATTTT
TRBD1	TRBJ2-7	few	TRBV9	CASSAGGTGGWYEQYF	TGTGCCAGCAGCGCGGGGGGGACAGGGGGCTGGTACGAGCAGTACTTC
TRBD1	TRBJ2-7	-	TRBV28	CASSTPGTASYEQYF	TGTGCCAGCAGTACCCCCGGGACAGCCTCCTACGAGCAGTACTTC
-	TRBJ2-7	-	TRBV19	CASSILPGTYEQYF	TGTGCCAGTAGTATCCTGCCGGGTACCTACGAGCAGTACTTC
-	TRBJ2-1	few	TRBV7-2	CASSPSAAVNEQFF	TGTGCCAGCAGCCCCTCAGCGGCTGTCAATGAGCAGTTCTTC
-	TRBJ2-2	few	TRBV30	CAWSVGLNTGELFF	TGTGCCTGGAGTGTGGGGCTCAACACCGGGGAGCTGTTTTTT
-	TRBJ2-3	-	TRBV19	CATAPGSDTQYF	TGTGCCACTGCCCCAGGGTCGGATACGCAGTATTTT
TRBD2	TRBJ2-7	few	TRBV7-2	CASSSGTSGTYEQYF	TGTGCCAGCAGCTCCGGGACTAGCGGAACCTACGAGCAGTACTTC
TRBD2	TRBJ2-3	few	TRBV4-1	CASSPGGGVYTDTQYF	TGCGCCAGCAGCCCCGGCGGGGGTGTCTACACAGATACGCAGTATTTT
-	TRBJ2-1	-	TRBV20-1	CSASPRDLQFF	TGCAGTGCTAGTCCGAGGGATCTCCAGTTCTTC
-	TRBJ2-5	-	TRBV29-1	CSVKIQGYNQETQYF	TGCAGCGTTAAAATTCAGGGATACAACCAAGAGACCCAGTACTTC
-	TRBJ2-1	-	TRBV2	CADRQGMLLNEQFF	TGTGCCGACCGGCAGGGGATGTTGTTGAATGAGCAGTTCTTC
TRBD2	TRBJ2-5	-	TRBV7-2	CASSLLGAGEQKTQYF	TGTGCCAGCAGCTTATTAGGAGCGGGAGAACAAAAGACCCAGTACTTC
TRBD1	TRBJ2-3	-	TRBV7-9	CASTLVRGQADTQYF	TGTGCCAGCACCTTGGTCCGGGGACAGGCCGATACGCAGTATTTT
-	TRBJ2-7	few	TRBV28	CASSGRVDEQYF	TGTGCCAGCAGTGGGAGAGTGGACGAGCAGTACTTC
-	TRBJ2-1	-	TRBV4-1	CASSQAKGLPQNEQFF	TGCGCCAGCAGCCAAGCAAAAGGACTACCCCAAAATGAGCAGTTCTTC
TRBD2	TRBJ2-1	few	TRBV5-1	CAILSGGAPNEQFF	TGCGCCATCCTTAGCGGGGGGGCCCCCAATGAGCAGTTCTTC
TRBD2	TRBJ2-5	-	TRBV5-6	CASSNSGGLWETQYF	TGTGCCAGCAGCAATAGCGGGGGTCTCTGGGAGACCCAGTACTTC
-	TRBJ2-2	-	TRBV4-2	CASSQDLPGVAGELFF	TGTGCCAGCAGCCAAGATCTCCCGGGAGTAGCCGGGGAGCTGTTTTTT
-	TRBJ1-3	few	TRBV4-2	CASSQEQSFGNTIYF	TGTGCCAGCAGCCAAGAACAGAGTTTTGGAAACACCATATATTTT